What follows describes a single TCR beta chain. Its cognate antigen is unknown. Germline and junction disagree at one end, which may indicate a read error. This entry is derived from a study of cytomegalovirus exposure and HLA in healthy donors. Findings of the study overall: Prior analysis indicated that the majority of TCR beta V segments exhibited productivity approximately 87% or approximately 30% of the time. A later analysis linked some 18,000 TCR beta sequences to HLA alleles at 0.05 false discovery rate. Accurate prediction of HLA-A and HLA-B alleles (for most subjects) was reportedly achieved from TCR beta sequences.

With 60 Vbeta and 13 Jbeta primers, the PCR was carried out. In the original workflow: A later analysis tallied approximately 80 million unique TCR beta chains, about 11 million of them shared. This table comes from immunoSEQ multiplex PCR, and its TCRdb copy is limited to in-frame clones, with some not included. V, J and clone size derive from that table, while D and trimming were established from the DNA sequence. The top ten clones hold about 4% of a sample with fewer than 40,000 clones, around 84% of them seen once. This CDR3 region has 13 residues. Germline V gene lookup returns CDR1 SNHLY and CDR2 FYNNEI.

The TCR sequence derives from a woman between 18 and 29 years old in good health and CMV-seronegative. The chain links TRBV2 to TRBJ1-5, with TRBD1 as a possible D gene (6 bases). Sequencing was done on a sample of PBMCs. The CDR3 sequence: CASSEGALGPQNF. The CDR3 nucleotides are TGTGCCAGCAGTGAGGGGGCCCTGGGGCCCCAGAATTTT.